Below, 17 T cell receptor beta chains from the same sample are listed, as sequenced in a study of T cells in localized non-small cell lung cancer. Some clones are missing from TCRdb's copy, which holds only in-frame ones; the method was immunoSEQ multiplex PCR. Of over a thousand clones in the sample, roughly a fifth were seen once. Here the sequenced sample was normal lung tissue next to the tumor, taken before any cancer treatment. Receptors originate from a man aged 40-75 years with stage II lung adenocarcinoma.

The V gene is TRBV11-3, the J gene TRBJ1-5; D possibly corresponds to TRBD1 (6 bases). Germline V lookup: CDR1 SGHNT, CDR2 YENEEA. The CDR3 runs to 16 residues. Trimming removed 6 bases at V and 2 bases at J, with 17 bases between. This chain's CDR3 is CASSSGWGAGNQPQHF. As DNA, the CDR3 is TGTGCCAGCAGTTCAGGGTGGGGGGCTGGCAATCAGCCCCAGCATTTT.

The rearrangement uses TRBV18 and TRBJ2-5; maybe TRBD1 (5 bases). V dropped 6 bases and J dropped 3 bases, with 17 bases sitting between them. CDR3 size: 15 residues. Germline CDR1 KGHSH, CDR2 LQKENI. CDR3 loop: CASSTASGYEETQYF. CDR3 coding DNA: TGTGCCAGCTCCACAGCGTCAGGGTACGAAGAGACCCAGTACTTC.

This clone was counted a few times. V and J are TRBV19 and TRBJ1-1, with D uncertain. V lost 5 bases, J lost 6 bases, and 13 bases lay in between. CDR3 size: 13 residues. Germline V lookup: CDR1 LNHDA, CDR2 SQIVND (reference sequence). In DNA, the CDR3 is TGTGCCAGTAGTTACGACCCCCTTCCTGAAGCTTTCTTT. Translated, it gives CASSYDPLPEAFF.

The chain is built from TRBV30 and TRBJ2-3; TRBD2 matches at 12 bases. V dropped 1 base and J dropped 5; count of bases not matched to a gene: 10. CDR1 and CDR2 from the germline V gene are GTSNPN and SVGIG (reference sequence). This CDR3 spans 17 amino acids. The CDR3 sequence: CAWSAASGGASVDTQYF. CDR3 in DNA: TGTGCCTGGAGTGCAGCTAGCGGGGGGGCCTCCGTAGATACGCAGTATTTT.

The genes are TRBV10-3 and TRBJ2-7; the match to TRBD1 covers 9 bases. This CDR3 region has 14 residues. Losses at the gene ends were 0 bases for V and 7 bases for J; bases not matched to a gene: 4. Looked up from germline, CDR1 is ENHRY and CDR2 is SYGVKD. CDR3 region: CAISESQDRGEQYF. Written as DNA, the CDR3 is TGTGCCATCAGTGAGTCCCAGGACAGGGGTGAGCAGTACTTC.

This clone is medium-sized (0.01 to 0.1%) in the sample. V is TRBV6-8 and J is TRBJ2-1; the match to TRBD1 covers 8 bases. The ends lost 5 bases at V and 2 bases at J; junction bases unmatched: 8. Germline V CDR1 and CDR2: MNHGY, SAAAGT. This CDR3 region has 16 residues. CDR3 DNA sequence: TGTGCCAGCAGTGACCCGGGACAGGCTGCCTACAATGAGCAGTTCTTC. Protein: CASSDPGQAAYNEQFF.

V and J are TRBV11-3 and TRBJ2-1; 8 bases match TRBD1. Germline values: CDR1 SGHNT, CDR2 YENEEA. The CDR3 runs 16 residues. J was trimmed by 6 bases and V by 5 bases; bases with no gene match: 12. The CDR3 nucleotides read TGTGCCAGCAGCCTCCCAGGACAGGGAAGGGGCAATGAGCAGTTCTTC. Protein sequence: CASSLPGQGRGNEQFF.

The chain uses TRBV11-3 and TRBJ2-7; 10 bases agree with TRBD2. The V gene's germline CDR1 is SGHNT and CDR2 YENEEA. V was clipped by 2 bases and J by 0 bases; unmatched bases: 1. The CDR3 length is 15 residues. CDR3 protein: CASSLLAGVSYEQYF. In DNA form, the CDR3 reads TGTGCCAGCAGCTTACTAGCGGGGGTCTCCTACGAGCAGTACTTC. Looking up the rest from reference TRBV11-3 and TRBJ2-7 gives the full variable domain: EAGVVQSPRYKIIEKKQPVAFWCNPISGHNTLYWYLQNLGQGPELLIRYENEEAVDDSQLPKDRFSAERLKGVDSTLKIQPAELGDSAVYLCASSLLAGVSYEQYFGPGTRLTVT.

The rearrangement links TRBV4-1 to TRBJ1-5; D call uncertain. CDR1 and CDR2 from the germline V gene are MGHRA and YSYEKL. The CDR3 sequence is 17 residues long. With 4 bases removed from V and 3 bases from J, the gap between germline ends came to 19 bases. The CDR3 nucleotides are TGCGCCAGCAGCCCAACATATGACTCAAACTTCAATCAGCCCCAGCATTTT. Translation: CASSPTYDSNFNQPQHF.

There are a few counts of this clone. This chain links TRBV11-3 with TRBJ2-3, with no clear D. Trimming removed 3 bases at V and 4 bases at J, with 14 bases between. The CDR3 is 15 residues long. CDR1 is SGHNT and CDR2 is YENEEA in the germline V gene. CDR3 DNA sequence: TGTGCCAGCAGCTTGGTGGCAACCCCCGCAGATACGCAGTATTTT. This sequence encodes CASSLVATPADTQYF.

This clone is labeled medium-sized (0.01 to 0.1%). The gene calls are TRBV11-3 and TRBJ1-5; 8 positions agree with TRBD1. This CDR3 is 16 amino acids long. The germline V gene has CDR1 SGHNT and CDR2 YENEEA. Trimming took 2 bases from V and 2 from J; bases not matched to a gene: 5. CDR3: CASSLRTGRGNQPQHF. CDR3 nucleotides: TGTGCCAGCAGCTTAAGGACAGGGCGCGGCAATCAGCCCCAGCATTTT.

This chain connects TRBV5-1 to TRBJ2-2, with 9 bases that match TRBD1. Per the germline V gene, CDR1 is SGHRS and CDR2 is YFSETQ. The CDR3 totals 16 residues. Trimming removed 0 bases from V and 3 bases from J; junction bases left unmatched: 3. CDR3 amino acids: CASSLVQGADTGELFF. The CDR3 DNA is TGCGCCAGCAGCTTGGTACAGGGGGCTGACACCGGGGAGCTGTTTTTT.

This clone was observed a handful of times. The J gene is TRBJ2-3, the V gene TRBV1. TRBV1 is designated a pseudogene. The CDR3 is made up of 13 amino acids. Here the CDR3 reads CASSQGNMDTQYF. The CDR3 coding sequence is TGCGCCAGCAGCCAAGGAAATATGGATACGCAGTATTTT.

The V call is TRBV11-3, the J call TRBJ2-7; the match to TRBD2 covers 8 bases. The V gene's germline CDR1 is SGHNT and CDR2 YENEEA. Unmatched junction bases numbered 6, after V lost 1 base and J lost 4 bases. CDR3 length equals 15 residues. CDR3 protein: CASSLGTSSLYEQYF. The CDR3 DNA reads as TGTGCCAGCAGCTTAGGGACTAGCTCTCTATACGAGCAGTACTTC. Full variable domain (rest looked up from reference TRBV11-3 and TRBJ2-7): EAGVVQSPRYKIIEKKQPVAFWCNPISGHNTLYWYLQNLGQGPELLIRYENEEAVDDSQLPKDRFSAERLKGVDSTLKIQPAELGDSAVYLCASSLGTSSLYEQYFGPGTRLTVT.

Only a few counts were recorded for this clone. The genes are TRBV11-3 and TRBJ1-1; unclear D gene. The CDR3 loop spans 18 amino acids. V was shortened by 4 bases and J by 3 bases, with 24 bases between the two germline ends. The germline V gene encodes CDR1 SGHNT and CDR2 YENEEA. This CDR3 is CASSSTDRGFTGDTEAFF. Here the CDR3 DNA reads TGTGCCAGCAGCTCTACGGACCGCGGTTTTACGGGAGACACTGAAGCTTTCTTT.

Sample share makes this clone medium-sized (0.01 to 0.1%). The chain uses TRBV6-8 and TRBJ2-3; D ambiguous. The germline CDR1 and CDR2 sequences are MNHGY and SAAAGT. V was trimmed by 5 bases and J by 0 bases, leaving 12 bases between them. CDR3 length: 15 amino acids. In nucleotides, the CDR3 is TGTGCCAGCAGTGAGCAACTCCGTAGCACAGATACGCAGTATTTT. Translating gives CASSEQLRSTDTQYF.

The chain employs TRBV14 and TRBJ2-2; no firm D call. From germline, CDR1 is SGHDN and CDR2 FVKESK. V lost 0 bases and J lost 4, with 6 bases in between. The CDR3 is made up of 14 amino acids. The CDR3, as DNA: TGTGCCAGCAGCCAAGAACTGTTCACCGGGGAGCTGTTTTTT. The encoded protein is CASSQELFTGELFF.